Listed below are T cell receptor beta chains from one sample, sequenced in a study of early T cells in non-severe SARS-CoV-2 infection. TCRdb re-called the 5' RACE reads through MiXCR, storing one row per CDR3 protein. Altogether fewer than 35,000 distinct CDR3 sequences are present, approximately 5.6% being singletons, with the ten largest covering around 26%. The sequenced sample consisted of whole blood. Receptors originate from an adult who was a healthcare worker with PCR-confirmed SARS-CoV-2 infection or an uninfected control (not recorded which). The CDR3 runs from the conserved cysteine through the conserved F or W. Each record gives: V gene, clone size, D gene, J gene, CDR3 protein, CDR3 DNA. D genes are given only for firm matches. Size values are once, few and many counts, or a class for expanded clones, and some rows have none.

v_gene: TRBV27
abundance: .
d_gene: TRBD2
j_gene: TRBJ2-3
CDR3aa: CASSIRTSLTDTQYF
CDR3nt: TGTGCCAGCAGTATAAGGACTAGTCTCACAGATACGCAGTATTTT

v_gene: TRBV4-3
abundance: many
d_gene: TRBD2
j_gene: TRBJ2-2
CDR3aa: CASSQQLAVNTGELFF
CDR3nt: TGCGCCAGCAGCCAACAACTAGCGGTTAACACCGGGGAGCTGTTTTTT

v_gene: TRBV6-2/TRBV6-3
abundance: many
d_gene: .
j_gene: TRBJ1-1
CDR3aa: CASSPRYTEAFF
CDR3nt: TGTGCCAGCAGTCCCAGATACACTGAAGCTTTCTTT

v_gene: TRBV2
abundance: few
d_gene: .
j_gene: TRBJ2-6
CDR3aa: CASALFGGANVLTF
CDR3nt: TGTGCCAGCGCGCTCTTCGGAGGGGCCAACGTCCTGACTTTC

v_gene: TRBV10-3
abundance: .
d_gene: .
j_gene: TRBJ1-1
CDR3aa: CAIQNNGNTEAFF
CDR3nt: TGTGCCATCCAAAATAACGGAAACACTGAAGCTTTCTTT

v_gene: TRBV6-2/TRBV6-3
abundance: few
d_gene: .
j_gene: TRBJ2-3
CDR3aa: CASRQGRSTDTQYF
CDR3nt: TGTGCCAGCAGACAGGGTCGGAGCACAGATACGCAGTATTTT

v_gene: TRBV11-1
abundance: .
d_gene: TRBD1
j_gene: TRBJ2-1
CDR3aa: CASTRDSPDNEQFF
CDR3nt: TGTGCCAGCACCAGGGACAGCCCTGACAATGAGCAGTTCTTC

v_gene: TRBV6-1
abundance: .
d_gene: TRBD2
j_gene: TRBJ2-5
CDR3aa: CASRVTSGRAVETQYF
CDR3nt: TGTGCCAGCAGGGTGACTAGCGGGAGGGCAGTGGAGACCCAGTACTTC

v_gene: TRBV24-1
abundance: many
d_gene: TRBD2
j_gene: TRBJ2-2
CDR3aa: CATTSGTSHTGELFF
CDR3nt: TGTGCCACCACCTCCGGGACTAGCCACACCGGGGAGCTGTTTTTT

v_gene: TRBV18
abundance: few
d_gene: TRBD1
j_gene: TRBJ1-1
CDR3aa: CASSPPGTASNTEAFF
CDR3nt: TGTGCCAGCTCACCCCCCGGGACAGCGTCCAACACTGAAGCTTTCTTT

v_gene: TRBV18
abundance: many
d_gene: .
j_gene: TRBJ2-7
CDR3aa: CASSSDGYEQYF
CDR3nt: TGTGCCAGCTCATCGGACGGGTACGAGCAGTACTTC

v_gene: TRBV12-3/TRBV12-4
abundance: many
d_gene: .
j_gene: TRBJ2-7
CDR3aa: CASSLATGYEQYF
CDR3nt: TGTGCCAGCAGTTTAGCAACGGGATACGAGCAGTACTTC

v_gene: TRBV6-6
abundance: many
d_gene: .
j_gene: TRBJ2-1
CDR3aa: CASSLGLYNEQFF
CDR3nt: TGTGCCAGCAGTTTAGGACTATACAATGAGCAGTTCTTC

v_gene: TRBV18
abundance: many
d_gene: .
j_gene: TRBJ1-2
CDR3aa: CASSPSTDNYGYTF
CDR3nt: TGTGCCAGCTCACCTAGCACAGATAACTATGGCTACACCTTC

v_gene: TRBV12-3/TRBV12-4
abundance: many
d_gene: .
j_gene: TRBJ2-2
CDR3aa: CASSLGGGRTGELFF
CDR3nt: TGTGCCAGCAGTCTGGGAGGGGGTCGGACCGGGGAGCTGTTTTTT